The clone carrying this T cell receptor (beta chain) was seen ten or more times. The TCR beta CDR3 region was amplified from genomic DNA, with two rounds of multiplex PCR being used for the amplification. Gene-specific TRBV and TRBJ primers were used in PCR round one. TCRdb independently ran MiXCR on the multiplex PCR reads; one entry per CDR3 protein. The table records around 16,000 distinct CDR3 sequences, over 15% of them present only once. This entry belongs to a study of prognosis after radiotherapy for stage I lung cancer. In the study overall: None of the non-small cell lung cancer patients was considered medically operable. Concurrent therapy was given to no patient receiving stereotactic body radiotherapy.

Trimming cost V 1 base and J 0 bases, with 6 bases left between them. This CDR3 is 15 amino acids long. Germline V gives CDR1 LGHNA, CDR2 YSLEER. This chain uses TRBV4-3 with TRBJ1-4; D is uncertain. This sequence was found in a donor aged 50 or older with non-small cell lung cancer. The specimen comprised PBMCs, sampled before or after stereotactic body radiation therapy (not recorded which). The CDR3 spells CASSQGLATNEKLFF. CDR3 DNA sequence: TGCGCCAGCAGCCAAGGCCTTGCAACTAATGAAAAACTGTTTTTT.